This TCR beta chain is drawn from a study of a mutant IDH1 vaccine in newly diagnosed glioma. Study context: Initiation of the vaccine course occurred 4-6 weeks after radiotherapy alone, or alongside temozolomide cycles.

The V end was cut by 2 bases, the J end by 2 bases, with 11 bases between. Germline values: CDR1 ENHRY, CDR2 SYGVKD. This CDR3 contains 15 residues. The sample's time point: week 11, during vaccination. Each vaccine dose was 300 ug of mutant IDH1 20-mer peptide, with topical imiquimod. Donor tumors were new WHO grade 3 or 4 IDH1-mutant, ATRX-lost astrocytomas. A remark on this clone: The antigen is not known.

Profiling relied on immunoSEQ multiplex PCR, and the TCRdb table lists in-frame clones only, not all of them. Of about 32,000 clones detected, just under 80% appear once; the ten largest clones hold over 20%. The J gene is TRBJ2-3, the V gene TRBV10-3; D is possibly TRBD1 (5 bases). The starting material was PBMCs, obtained from a glioma patient whose treatment included an IDH1 peptide vaccine. This clonotype originated in a man aged 25 to 40 with glioma. The CDR3 sequence is CAISEVDSHTDTQYF. The DNA of the CDR3 is TGTGCCATCAGTGAGGTAGACAGTCACACAGATACGCAGTATTTT.